The T cell receptor beta chain described here comes from a study of control samples from healthy donors and cancer patients. J gave up 6 bases and V 0 bases, and 4 bases lay outside the gene matches. This CDR3 spans 15 amino acids. CDR1 SGHRS and CDR2 YFSETQ come from the germline V gene. The table came from immunoSEQ multiplex PCR; TCRdb's copy has only in-frame clones and leaves some out. The table shows some 140,000 clones, with roughly 90% occurring only once. This clone was detected only once. Material: blood. This sequence originates from a man aged 25-40 years in good health. The gene calls are TRBV5-1 and TRBJ2-2; the match to TRBD2 covers 8 bases. This CDR3 reads CASSLGAGAPGELFF. The CDR3 DNA reads as TGCGCCAGCAGCTTGGGAGCGGGAGCCCCCGGGGAGCTGTTTTTT.